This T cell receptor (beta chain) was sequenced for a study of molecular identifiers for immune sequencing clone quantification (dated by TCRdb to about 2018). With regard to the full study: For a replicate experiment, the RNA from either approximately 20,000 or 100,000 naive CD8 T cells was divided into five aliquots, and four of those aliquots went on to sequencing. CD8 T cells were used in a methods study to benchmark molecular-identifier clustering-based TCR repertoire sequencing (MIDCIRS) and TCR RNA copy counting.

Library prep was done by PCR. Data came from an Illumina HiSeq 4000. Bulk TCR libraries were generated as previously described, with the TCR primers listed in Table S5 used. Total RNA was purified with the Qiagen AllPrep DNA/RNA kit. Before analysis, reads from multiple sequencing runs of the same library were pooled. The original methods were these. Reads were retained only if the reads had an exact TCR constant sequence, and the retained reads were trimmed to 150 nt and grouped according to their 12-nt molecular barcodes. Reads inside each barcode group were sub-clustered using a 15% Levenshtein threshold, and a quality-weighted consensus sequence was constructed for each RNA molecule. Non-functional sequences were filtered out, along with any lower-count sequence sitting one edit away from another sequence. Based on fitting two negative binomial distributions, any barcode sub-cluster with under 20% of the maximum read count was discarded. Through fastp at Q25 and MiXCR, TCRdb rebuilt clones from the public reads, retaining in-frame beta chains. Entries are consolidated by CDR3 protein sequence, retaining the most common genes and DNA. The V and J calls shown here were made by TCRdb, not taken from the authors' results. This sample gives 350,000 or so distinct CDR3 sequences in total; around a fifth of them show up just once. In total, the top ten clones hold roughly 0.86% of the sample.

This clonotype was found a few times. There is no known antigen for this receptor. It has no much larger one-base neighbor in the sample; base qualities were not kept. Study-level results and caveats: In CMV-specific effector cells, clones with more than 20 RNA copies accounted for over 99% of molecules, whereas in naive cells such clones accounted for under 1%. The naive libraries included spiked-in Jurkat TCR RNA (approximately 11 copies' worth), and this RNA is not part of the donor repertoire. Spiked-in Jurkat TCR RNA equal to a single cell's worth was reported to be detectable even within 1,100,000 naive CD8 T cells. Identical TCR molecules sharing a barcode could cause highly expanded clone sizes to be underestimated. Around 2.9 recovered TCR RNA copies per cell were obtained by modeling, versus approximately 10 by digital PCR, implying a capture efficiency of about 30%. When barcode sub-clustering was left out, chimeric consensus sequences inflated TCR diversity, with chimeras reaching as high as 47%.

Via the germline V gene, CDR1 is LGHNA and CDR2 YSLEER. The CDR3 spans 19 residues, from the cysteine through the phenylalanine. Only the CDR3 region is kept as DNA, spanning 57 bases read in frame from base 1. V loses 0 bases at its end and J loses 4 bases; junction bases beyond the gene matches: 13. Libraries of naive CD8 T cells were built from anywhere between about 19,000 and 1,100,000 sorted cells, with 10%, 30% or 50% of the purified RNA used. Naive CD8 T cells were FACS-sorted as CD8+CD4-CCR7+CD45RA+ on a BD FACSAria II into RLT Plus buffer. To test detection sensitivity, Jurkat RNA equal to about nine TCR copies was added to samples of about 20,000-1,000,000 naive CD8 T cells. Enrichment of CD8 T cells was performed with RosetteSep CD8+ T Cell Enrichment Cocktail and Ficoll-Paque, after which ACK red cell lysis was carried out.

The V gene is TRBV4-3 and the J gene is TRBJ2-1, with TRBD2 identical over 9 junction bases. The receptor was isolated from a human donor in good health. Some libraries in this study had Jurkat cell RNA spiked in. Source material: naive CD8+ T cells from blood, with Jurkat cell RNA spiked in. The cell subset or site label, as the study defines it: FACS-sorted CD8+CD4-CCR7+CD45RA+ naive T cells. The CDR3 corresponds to CASSQDRDWGTSSYNEQFF. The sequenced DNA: TGCGCCAGCAGCCAAGATAGGGACTGGGGGACTAGCTCATACAATGAGCAGTTCTTC.